The rows below give T cell receptor beta chains drawn from one sample of a study of T cell responses to AZD1222 COVID-19 vaccine. Only in-frame clones appear in the TCRdb table, and some are missing; sequencing was by immunoSEQ multiplex PCR. The profile shows 70,000 to 95,000 clones, about 92% of them singletons. Sequenced material: peripheral blood, taken on day 0 of AZD1222 vaccination. The receptors derive from an adult in good health. Each CDR3 is given with its conserved first and last residue. D genes are given only for firm matches. Only part of the rows carry a size: once, few, many, or a class if the clone is expanded.

TRBJ1-6 | TRBV5-1 | TRBD1 | once | TGCGCCAGCAGCGCCGGACAGGAGCGATCACCCCTCCACTTT | CASSAGQERSPLHF
TRBJ1-1 | TRBV6-4 | TRBD1 | few | TGTGCCAGCAGCCCGTCCAGGGGGCAAACTGAAGCTTTCTTT | CASSPSRGQTEAFF
TRBJ2-7 | TRBV7-9 | TRBD1 | . | TGTGCCAGTACCCCCGGCGACAGGGGGTACGAGCAGTACTTC | CASTPGDRGYEQYF
TRBJ1-2 | TRBV12-3/TRBV12-4 | . | . | TGTGCCAGCAGGGACTTCTATGGCTACACCTTC | CASRDFYGYTF
TRBJ1-1 | TRBV6-5 | . | . | TGTGCCAGCAGTTGGACATCCGTGGAGGGGAACACTGAAGCTTTCTTT | CASSWTSVEGNTEAFF
TRBJ1-5 | TRBV19 | TRBD1 | . | TGTGCCAGTAGTTCAAATCAGGGGGATCAGCCCCAGCATTTT | CASSSNQGDQPQHF
TRBJ1-1 | TRBV6-5 | . | . | TGTGCCAGCCGTTCTGCCAGGGACTACATGAACACTGAAGCTTTCTTT | CASRSARDYMNTEAFF
TRBJ1-5 | TRBV3-1/TRBV3-2 | . | . | TGTGCCAGCAGCGAGAGCTCACAGGGAAATCAGCCCCAGCATTTT | CASSESSQGNQPQHF
TRBJ2-7 | TRBV20-1 | TRBD2 | . | TGCAGTGCTAGTGTTGGCGGGGGACCGTACGAGCAGCAGTACTTC | CSASVGGGPYEQQYF
TRBJ1-4 | TRBV19 | . | . | TGTGCCAGTAGTCCATATCCGGGGGCACTGTTTTTT | CASSPYPGALFF
TRBJ2-1 | TRBV19 | . | . | TGTGCCAGTAGTATAACTCCCTCAGGGTCCTACAATGAGCAGTTCTTC | CASSITPSGSYNEQFF
TRBJ1-1 | TRBV4-1 | . | . | TGCGCCAGCAGCCAAGGTGCAGAGATGGGCACTGAAGCTTTCTTT | CASSQGAEMGTEAFF
TRBJ1-5 | TRBV7-9 | . | . | TGTGCCAGCAGCTCACACGGGAATGAGCCCCAGCATTTT | CASSSHGNEPQHF
TRBJ1-1 | TRBV30 | TRBD1 | . | TGTGCCTGGAATAACAGACAGGGACTGGGGGCTTTCTTT | CAWNNRQGLGAFF
TRBJ1-4 | TRBV11-2 | . | . | TGTGCCAGCAGCCCAGGCGGTACAGGTGAAAAACTGTTTTTT | CASSPGGTGEKLFF
TRBJ1-1 | TRBV18 | . | once | TGTGCCAGCTCACCACCAGGGGCCAGGGCTAACACTGAAGCTTTCTTT | CASSPPGARANTEAFF
TRBJ2-1 | TRBV3-1/TRBV3-2 | . | . | TGTGCCAGCAGCCATGGGCCCGCCCAGGGGTTAACGAAAAACAATGAGCAGTTCTTC | CASSHGPAQGLTKNNEQFF
TRBJ1-6 | TRBV13 | TRBD1 | . | TGTGCCAGCAGCTCGACAGGGGATTCACCCCTCCACTTT | CASSSTGDSPLHF
TRBJ2-3 | TRBV7-9 | . | . | TGTGCCAGCAGCTTAGTTAGGGGGGGAGATACGCAGTATTTT | CASSLVRGGDTQYF
TRBJ1-3 | TRBV20-1 | . | . | TGCAGTGCCCCCACGGGACTATATTTT | CSAPTGLYF
TRBJ2-7 | TRBV30 | . | . | TGTGCCTGGAGTGCTACACTTATGAGCGAGCAGTACTTC | CAWSATLMSEQYF
TRBJ1-5 | TRBV2 | . | . | TGTGCCAGCAGTGAACAGGGCGCCGGACAGCCCCAGCATTTT | CASSEQGAGQPQHF
TRBJ1-6 | TRBV7-2 | . | few | TGTGCCAGCAGCTTAGCCCCGTCTAATTCACCCCTCCACTTT | CASSLAPSNSPLHF
TRBJ2-7 | TRBV12-3/TRBV12-4 | . | . | TGTGCCAGCAGTTGGGGGAGCTCCTACGAGCAGTACTTC | CASSWGSSYEQYF
TRBJ1-1 | TRBV3-1/TRBV3-2 | TRBD1 | once | TGTGCCAGCAGCCGTCAGGGGGTCACTGAAGCTTTCTTT | CASSRQGVTEAFF
TRBJ2-3 | TRBV19 | . | . | TGTGCCAGTAGTAGTGATCCTCCAGATACGCAGTATTTT | CASSSDPPDTQYF
TRBJ2-3 | TRBV9 | TRBD2 | . | TGTGCCAGCGGTCTAGCGGGAGTGGTGGGAGATACGCAGTATTTT | CASGLAGVVGDTQYF
TRBJ2-1 | TRBV7-9 | . | . | TGTGCCAGCAGCTTAGCGGGAGTGGACAATGAGCAGTTCTTC | CASSLAGVDNEQFF
TRBJ2-7 | TRBV5-6 | TRBD1 | . | TGTGCCAGCAGCTGGGGGACAGGATCCTACGAGCAGTACTTC | CASSWGTGSYEQYF
TRBJ1-2 | TRBV30 | TRBD1 | . | TGTGCCTGGAGTGTGGAATTCTATTTGAAGGGGGCTCCCCCTAACTATGGCTACACCTTC | CAWSVEFYLKGAPPNYGYTF
TRBJ2-3 | TRBV11-2 | TRBD1 | . | TGTGCCAGCAGCCGCACCGGGACAGGGGGCGTAGATACGCAGTATTTT | CASSRTGTGGVDTQYF
TRBJ1-5 | TRBV4-1 | . | few | TGCGCCAGCAGCCAATCGGGGAATCAGCCCCAGCATTTT | CASSQSGNQPQHF
TRBJ2-6 | TRBV11-1 | . | . | TGTGCCAGCAGCTTAGATCTCTACTCTGGGGCCAACGTCCTGACTTTC | CASSLDLYSGANVLTF
TRBJ2-7 | TRBV4-1 | . | . | TGCGCCAGCAGCCTTACCCAGAGGGACGAGCAGTACTTC | CASSLTQRDEQYF
TRBJ2-5 | TRBV11-3 | TRBD1 | once | TGTGCCAGCAGCTCCCGTACGACAGGGGGCCGGGAGACCCAGTACTTC | CASSSRTTGGRETQYF
TRBJ1-6 | TRBV10-3 | . | . | TGTGCCATCAGTGAGTCGGGAAATTCACCCCTCCACTTT | CAISESGNSPLHF
TRBJ1-6 | TRBV3-1/TRBV3-2 | TRBD1 | . | TGTGCCAGCAGCACTATTGGAGGGGGACAGTATAATTCACCCCTCCACTTT | CASSTIGGGQYNSPLHF
TRBJ2-7 | TRBV7-2 | . | . | TGTGCCAGCACCCAACTAGCAAACGAGCAGTACTTC | CASTQLANEQYF
TRBJ2-5 | TRBV6-1 | TRBD1 | once | TGTGCCAGCAGAGCTCCGGGACAGAAAGAGACCCAGTACTTC | CASRAPGQKETQYF
TRBJ2-3 | TRBV24-1 | . | . | TGTGCCACCAGCAAAGGTCGTGATACGCAGTATTTT | CATSKGRDTQYF
TRBJ1-2 | TRBV5-1 | . | . | TGCGCCAGCAGCTTGGCCACGGAGCTTTATGGCTACACCTTC | CASSLATELYGYTF
TRBJ1-6 | TRBV6-1 | . | . | TGTGCCAGCAGTGAAGCAGGGCGCTCCTATTCACCCCTCCACTTT | CASSEAGRSYSPLHF
TRBJ1-2 | TRBV29-1 | . | . | TGCAGCGTTGAGTCTGGAGGCTACACCTTC | CSVESGGYTF
TRBJ2-7 | TRBV10-3 | TRBD1 | few | TGTGCCATCAAGGAGGGACAGGGTAGCTACGAGCAGTACTTC | CAIKEGQGSYEQYF